What follows is one T cell receptor (beta chain) and its context. Its antigen remains unidentified. V shed 2 bases, J shed 4 bases, and the junction held 3 bases outside the gene matches. CDR1 is MNHEY, CDR2 SVGAGI, per germline. The CDR3 sequence is 14 residues long. This record belongs to a study of shared clonotypes between healthy human individuals. Findings of the study overall: Generation probabilities were higher for clonotypes shared across all four sorted-subset donors than for unshared ones.

Only in-frame clones appear in the TCRdb table, and some are missing; sequencing was by immunoSEQ multiplex PCR. In the table there are 600,000 to 800,000 clones, approximately 77% of which are singletons. J is TRBJ1-2 and V is TRBV6-5, with 8 positions matching TRBD1. Sequences were obtained from memory CD4+ T cells sorted from blood. Subset of the sample: CD45RA-negative fraction. This receptor was taken from a woman aged 25-40 years in good health. The CDR3 sequence is CASSYPGTGYGYTF. CDR3 nucleotide sequence: TGTGCCAGCAGTTACCCCGGGACAGGCTATGGCTACACCTTC.